This section outlines one TCR beta chain sequence together with its context. With V trimmed by 2 bases and J by 6 bases, 7 bases remained unmatched. CDR3 length equals 16 residues. CDR1 MNHEY and CDR2 SVGEGT come from the germline V gene. This entry is derived from a study of blood T cell repertoires in COVID-19. Only in-frame clones appear in the TCRdb table, and some are missing; sequencing was by immunoSEQ multiplex PCR. This sample has 150,000 to 200,000 clones, with roughly 78% found just once. Sequenced input: peripheral blood. This chain connects TRBV6-2 or TRBV6-3 to TRBJ2-1, with 10 positions matching TRBD1. The clonotype originates from a woman older than 75 with active or convalescent COVID-19. The CDR3 loop is CASSYPDRGGRNEQFF. The CDR3, as DNA: TGTGCCAGCAGTTACCCGGACAGGGGGGGACGCAATGAGCAGTTCTTC.